A single sample gave rise to the 4 T cell receptor beta chains below, sequenced in a study of cytomegalovirus exposure and HLA in healthy donors. The PCR ran on 60 Vbeta and 13 Jbeta primers. Profiling relied on immunoSEQ multiplex PCR, and the TCRdb table lists in-frame clones only, not all of them. The sample lists approximately 150,000 clones, around 86% seen once, with less than 3.5% in the top ten. Source material: PBMCs. All receptors come from a woman aged 25 to 45 in good health and CMV-seronegative.

The V call is TRBV29-1, the J call TRBJ1-2; tentative D call: TRBD1 (5 bases). CDR1 SQVTM and CDR2 ANQGSEA come from the germline V gene. The length of the CDR3 is 11 residues. Deletions cut 1 base from V and 6 bases from J, with 6 bases between. CDR3 coding DNA: TGCAGCGTTGAAGCGGGGGATGGCTACACCTTC. As protein: CSVEAGDGYTF.

This chain uses TRBV20-1 with TRBJ1-1; D gene uncertain. This CDR3 spans 11 amino acids. With 3 bases removed from V and 3 bases from J, the gap between germline ends came to 5 bases. The V gene's germline CDR1 is DFQATT and CDR2 SNEGSKA (reference sequence). The CDR3 DNA sequence: TGCAGTGCTAGGGGAGACACTGAAGCTTTCTTT. It codes for CSARGDTEAFF.

The chain carries TRBV5-1 and TRBJ2-5; TRBD1 matches at 9 bases. The DNA matches TRBJ2-7 better at its end, which makes the J call doubtful. This CDR3 is 16 amino acids long. CDR1 SGHRS and CDR2 YFSETQ come from the germline V gene. The CDR3 region is CASSPRGQGTSYEQYF. In DNA, the CDR3 is TGCGCCAGCAGCCCCCGCGGACAGGGGACTTCCTACGAGCAGTACTTC.

The chain joins TRBV4-3 to TRBJ2-5, with D possibly being TRBD2 (6 bases). Germline V gives CDR1 LGHNA, CDR2 YSLEER. The V end was cut by 3 bases, the J end by 2 bases, with 13 bases between. This CDR3 is 15 amino acids long. Here the CDR3 reads CASSHSSGGQETQYF. DNA for the CDR3: TGCGCCAGCAGCCATAGTAGTGGGGGGCAAGAGACCCAGTACTTC.